The 15 T cell receptor beta chains below come from one sample, sequenced in a study of CD8 T cells in Susac syndrome. RNA amounts of about 0.45 to 1 ug underwent reverse transcription with random hexamers. TCRdb redid the calling of the immunoSEQ multiplex PCR reads with MiXCR, one entry per CDR3 protein. The sample includes tens of thousands of distinct CDR3 sequences, 90% to 95% of them seen just once. The sequenced sample was CD8+ T cells from PBMCs. The receptors stem from a human donor with multiple sclerosis.

The chain combines TRBV28 with TRBJ2-7, with D perhaps matching TRBD2 (5 bases). The V end was cut by 5 bases, the J end by 4 bases, with 18 bases between. This CDR3 has 15 residues. In germline, CDR1 is MDHEN, CDR2 SYDVKM. CDR3 sequence reads: CASSPAVGSGYEQYF. The CDR3 DNA sequence: TGTGCCAGCAGTCCCGCAGTTGGCAGCGGTTACGAGCAGTACTTC.

V gene TRBV4-1 combines with J gene TRBJ2-3; 8 nucleotides match TRBD1. The CDR3 contains 16 residues. Unmatched junction bases numbered 6, after V lost 1 base and J lost 3 bases. CDR1 and CDR2 from the germline V gene are MGHRA and YSYEKL. CDR3 region: CASSQGGQGATDTQYF. Written as DNA, the CDR3 is TGCGCCAGCAGCCAAGGGGGTCAGGGGGCAACAGATACGCAGTATTTT.

The chain couples TRBV27 to TRBJ2-2; 8 positions match TRBD2. CDR1 and CDR2 from the germline V gene are MNHEY and SMNVEV (reference sequence). After removal of 6 bases from V and 1 base from J, the junction contained 7 bases not matched to a gene. There are 16 residues in the CDR3. This chain's CDR3 is CASSLQAGVNTGELFF. The CDR3 nucleotides are TGTGCCAGCAGCTTACAAGCGGGAGTGAACACCGGGGAGCTGTTTTTT.

The chain joins TRBV24-1 to TRBJ2-2, with D perhaps matching TRBD2 (6 bases). CDR3 size: 14 residues. The germline CDR1 and CDR2 sequences are KGHDR and SFDVKD. Trimming stripped 0 bases from V and 10 bases from J, with 11 bases between. The CDR3 loop is CATSDLQGGAELFF. CDR3 nucleotides: TGTGCCACCAGTGATTTGCAGGGAGGAGCGGAGCTGTTTTTT.

This chain connects TRBV20-1 to TRBJ2-7, with 12 nucleotides matching TRBD2. Unmatched junction bases numbered 12, after V lost 0 bases and J lost 3 bases. The length of the CDR3 is 18 residues. Germline assignment: CDR1 DFQATT and CDR2 SNEGSKA (reference sequence). DNA of the CDR3: TGCAGTGCTAGAGATCCCCGACTAGCGGGAGACATCGGCTACGAGCAGTACTTC. Amino acids: CSARDPRLAGDIGYEQYF.

The rearrangement links TRBV7-2 to TRBJ2-1; no definite D call. CDR1 and CDR2 from the germline V gene are SGHTA and FQGNSA. The V gene lost 5 bases and the J gene lost 6 bases, with 11 bases spanning the gap. CDR3 length: 13 residues. The CDR3 sequence is CASSPQWGNEQFF. CDR3 nucleotide sequence: TGTGCCAGCAGCCCGCAGTGGGGCAATGAGCAGTTCTTC.

The chain carries TRBV28 and TRBJ2-7; TRBD2 matches at 8 bases. CDR1 and CDR2 from the germline V gene are MDHEN and SYDVKM. The ends lost 5 bases at V and 3 bases at J; junction bases unmatched: 9. The CDR3 spans 15 residues. CDR3 in amino acids: CASSPSPGGDYEQYF. The DNA for the CDR3 is TGTGCCAGCAGTCCGTCGCCCGGGGGGGACTACGAGCAGTACTTC.

This sequence joins TRBV19 and TRBJ2-5; D not resolved. Germline lookup yields CDR1 LNHDA and CDR2 SQIVND (reference sequence). The CDR3 runs to 12 residues. V gave up 3 bases and J gave up 7 bases, with 9 bases separating them. The CDR3 sequence: CASSIGPLTQYF. DNA for the CDR3: TGTGCCAGTAGTATCGGACCGTTGACCCAGTACTTC.

The chain carries TRBV25-1 and TRBJ2-7, with 10 nucleotides matching TRBD1. Germline V CDR1 and CDR2: MGHDK, SYGVNS. The ends lost 5 bases at V and 6 bases at J; junction bases unmatched: 10. This CDR3 contains 15 residues. The CDR3 is CASSHPGQGILEQYF. The CDR3 DNA reads as TGTGCCAGCAGTCACCCGGGACAGGGGATTCTCGAGCAGTACTTC.

The chain recombines TRBV3-1 with TRBJ2-7; 7 nucleotides match TRBD2. This CDR3 has 15 amino acids. Losses at the gene ends were 0 bases for V and 6 bases for J; bases not matched to a gene: 8. The germline V gene encodes CDR1 LGHDT and CDR2 YNNKEL (reference sequence). As DNA, the CDR3 is TGTGCCAGCAGCCAAGACTGGGGGAGGGATGGCGAGCAGTACTTC. Amino acids: CASSQDWGRDGEQYF.

This chain joins TRBV2 and TRBJ2-2; TRBD1 matches 7 bases. The germline CDR1 and CDR2 sequences are SNHLY and FYNNEI. The junction had 4 bases not matched to a gene; V was cut back by 0 bases and J by 0 bases. The CDR3 consists of 17 residues. CDR3 nucleotide sequence: TGTGCCAGCAGTGAAGCTCCCGGGACAGCGAACACCGGGGAGCTGTTTTTT. Protein sequence: CASSEAPGTANTGELFF.

This chain joins TRBV12-3 or TRBV12-4 and TRBJ2-2; 7 positions agree with TRBD1. V shed 5 bases and J 5 bases; nucleotides not matched to a gene: 8. The CDR3 has 15 residues. The CDR3, as DNA: TGTGCCAGCAGTAGAAACAGGGGCAGTACCGGGGAGCTGTTTTTT. This encodes CASSRNRGSTGELFF.

This clonotype has a single count. This chain connects TRBV12-3 or TRBV12-4 to TRBJ2-3, with D maybe TRBD2 (5 bases). The CDR3 covers 19 residues. The ends were cut back, 0 bases at V and 0 bases at J, with 19 bases in the middle. The CDR3 spells CASSLALVAAAVSTDTQYF. CDR3 in DNA: TGTGCCAGCAGTTTAGCGCTGGTTGCGGCAGCGGTTAGCACAGATACGCAGTATTTT.

The genes are TRBV24-1 and TRBJ2-1; 8 bases align to TRBD1. Germline V gene data show CDR1 as KGHDR and CDR2 as SFDVKD. J lost 8 bases, V lost 3 bases, and 5 bases had no gene match. The CDR3 spans 14 residues. Here the CDR3 reads CATSDRTGWDEQFF. The CDR3, as DNA: TGTGCCACCAGTGATCGGACAGGGTGGGATGAGCAGTTCTTC.

The chain uses TRBV9 and TRBJ2-1; 7 bases line up with TRBD2. Germline trimming cut 2 bases from V and 7 bases from J; bases unmatched to any gene: 9. CDR1 is SGDLS and CDR2 is YYNGEE in the germline V gene. The CDR3 loop spans 15 amino acids. The CDR3 bases are TGTGCCAGCAGCGTCGGTGGCGGGAGCTATAATGAGCAGTTCTTC. Encoded protein: CASSVGGGSYNEQFF.